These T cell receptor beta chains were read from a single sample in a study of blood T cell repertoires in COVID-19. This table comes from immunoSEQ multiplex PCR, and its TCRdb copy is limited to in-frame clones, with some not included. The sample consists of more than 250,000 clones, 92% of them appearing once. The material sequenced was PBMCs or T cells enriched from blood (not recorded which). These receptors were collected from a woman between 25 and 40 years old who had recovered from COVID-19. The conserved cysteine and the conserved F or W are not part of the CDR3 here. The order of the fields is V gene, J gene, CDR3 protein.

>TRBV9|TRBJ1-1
ASSRQGDTEAF
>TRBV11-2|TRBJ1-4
ASSLGQGHEKLF
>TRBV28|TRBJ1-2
ASHEGYGYT
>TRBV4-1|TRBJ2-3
ASSQDRLKGIADTQY
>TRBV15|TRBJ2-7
ATSTDRGREQY
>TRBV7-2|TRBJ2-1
ASSAAPGLPENEQF
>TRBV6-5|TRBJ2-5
ASTEQGETQY
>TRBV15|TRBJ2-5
ATSRGTSAYQETQY
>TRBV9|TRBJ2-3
ASSVDRADRDTQY
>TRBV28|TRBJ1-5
ASSSLRQGVGSNQPQH
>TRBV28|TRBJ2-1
ASSPRFHEQF
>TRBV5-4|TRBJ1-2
ASSPDSYGYT